This T cell receptor (beta chain) was recorded in a study of T cell changes during pregnancy in multiple sclerosis. After removal of 5 bases from V and 0 bases from J, the junction contained 5 bases not matched to a gene. The CDR3 length is 16 residues. Germline loops: CDR1 MNHEY, CDR2 SMNVEV (reference sequence). The table came from immunoSEQ multiplex PCR; TCRdb's copy has only in-frame clones and leaves some out. The sample carries more than 40,000 clones, 94% recorded once. This specimen was CD8+ T cells from peripheral blood mononuclear cells, taken in the first trimester of pregnancy. The chain employs TRBV27 and TRBJ2-1, with 9 bases fitting TRBD2. The sequence was obtained from a female donor with multiple sclerosis, enrolled in a pregnancy study. This CDR3 is CASSLLAGSSYNEQFF. For the CDR3, the DNA is TGTGCCAGCAGTCTCCTAGCGGGGAGCTCCTACAATGAGCAGTTCTTC.